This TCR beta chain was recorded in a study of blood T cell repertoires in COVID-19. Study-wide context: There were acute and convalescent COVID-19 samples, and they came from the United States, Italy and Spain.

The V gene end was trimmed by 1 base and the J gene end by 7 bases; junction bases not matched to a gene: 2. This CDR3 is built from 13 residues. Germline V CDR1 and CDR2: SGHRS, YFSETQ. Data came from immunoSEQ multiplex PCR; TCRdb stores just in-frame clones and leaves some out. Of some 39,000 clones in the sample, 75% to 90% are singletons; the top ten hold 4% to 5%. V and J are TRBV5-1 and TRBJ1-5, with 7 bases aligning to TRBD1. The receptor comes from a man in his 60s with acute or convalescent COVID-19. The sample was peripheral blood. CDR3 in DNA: TGCGCCAGCAGCTTGCAGGGGGAACAGCCCCAGCATTTT. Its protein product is CASSLQGEQPQHF.